This T cell receptor (beta chain) stems from a study of blood T cell repertoires in COVID-19. Study in general: Nucleic acid was either cDNA or gDNA, and it came from T cells, B-cell-depleted T cells, or PBMCs.

Authors' processing steps: Reference gene primer amplification gave nucleated cell count estimates. TCRdb keeps only in-frame clones here, not all; method: immunoSEQ multiplex PCR. The D gene and trimming were derived from the DNA, and the V and J assignments and clone size from that table. The sample includes around 230,000 clones, 82% seen only once; the top ten take roughly an eighth. The germline gives CDR1 SQVTM, CDR2 ANQGSEA. The V and J ends lost 1 base and 6 bases respectively, with 15 bases between them. The CDR3 is 14 amino acids. This TCR came from a woman in her sixties with active or convalescent COVID-19. The genes are TRBV29-1 and TRBJ1-1, with D unresolved. The material sequenced was peripheral blood. The CDR3 loop is CSVEGRGRGPEAFF. DNA of the CDR3: TGCAGCGTTGAAGGTCGAGGGAGAGGTCCTGAAGCTTTCTTT.